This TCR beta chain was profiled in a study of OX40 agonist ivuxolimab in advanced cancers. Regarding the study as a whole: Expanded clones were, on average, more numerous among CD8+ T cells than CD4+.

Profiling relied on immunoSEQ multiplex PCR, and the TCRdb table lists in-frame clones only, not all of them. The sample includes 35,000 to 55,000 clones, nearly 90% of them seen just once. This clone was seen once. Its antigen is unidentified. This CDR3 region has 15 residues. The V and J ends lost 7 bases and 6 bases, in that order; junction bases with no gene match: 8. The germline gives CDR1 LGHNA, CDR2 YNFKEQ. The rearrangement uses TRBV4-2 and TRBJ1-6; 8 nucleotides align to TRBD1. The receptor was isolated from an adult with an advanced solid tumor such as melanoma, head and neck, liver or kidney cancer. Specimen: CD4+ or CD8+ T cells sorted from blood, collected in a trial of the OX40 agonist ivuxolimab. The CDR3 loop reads CASNNRGSGNSPLHF. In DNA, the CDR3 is TGTGCCAGCAATAACAGGGGGTCGGGTAATTCACCCCTCCACTTT.